The 9 T cell receptor beta chains given below trace back to one sample, sequenced in a study of cytotoxic CD8 clonotypes in ibrutinib-treated CLL. Profiling relied on immunoSEQ multiplex PCR, and the TCRdb table lists in-frame clones only, not all of them. The repertoire consists of about 130,000 clones, with approximately 80% occurring once and the leading ten covering approximately 3.5%. Sequencing used PBMCs, obtained after 24 months of ibrutinib treatment. The origin of the receptors is a human donor with chronic lymphocytic leukemia.

This clone turned up a few times. The DNA of the CDR3 is TGTGCCAGCAGCAAACTGCTAGGGCAGCCCCAGCATTTT. The encoded protein is CASSKLLGQPQHF. The genes are TRBV21-1 and TRBJ1-5. TRBV21-1 is labeled a pseudogene. The CDR3 consists of 13 residues.

V gene TRBV27 combines with J gene TRBJ1-2; 9 bases agree with TRBD1. The CDR3 has 16 residues. Germline CDR1 and CDR2: MNHEY and SMNVEV (reference sequence). Losses at the gene ends were 0 bases for V and 4 bases for J; bases not matched to a gene: 6. The DNA for the CDR3 is TGTGCCAGCAGTTTATCATCGTCGGGACAGGGCTATGGCTACACCTTC. Translation gives CASSLSSSGQGYGYTF.

V and J are TRBV6-6 and TRBJ1-6; TRBD1 might be the D (5 bases). CDR1 is MNHNY and CDR2 is SVGAGI in the germline V gene (reference sequence). This CDR3 region has 16 residues. V was cut by 2 bases and J by 4 bases, with 12 bases left in between. The CDR3 reads CASSYQAGRYNSPLHF. CDR3 nucleotide sequence: TGTGCCAGCAGTTACCAGGCAGGGAGATATAATTCACCCCTCCACTTT.

Only a few counts were recorded for this clone. The rearrangement uses TRBV11-2 and TRBJ2-3; 8 bases agree with TRBD2. This CDR3 spans 15 amino acids. V was pared by 0 bases and J by 1 base, with 0 bases of the junction left unmatched. Per the germline V gene, CDR1 is SGHAT and CDR2 is FQNNGV. This CDR3 is CASSLERGGTDTQYF. Here the CDR3 DNA reads TGTGCCAGCAGCTTAGAGCGGGGGGGCACAGATACGCAGTATTTT.

The chain links TRBV5-1 to TRBJ2-5, with D unresolved. The CDR3 consists of 15 residues. CDR1 is SGHRS, CDR2 YFSETQ, per germline. The V and J ends lost 0 bases and 0 bases respectively, with 9 bases between them. As DNA, the CDR3 is TGCGCCAGCAGCTTGGGTCCAGACAACCAAGAGACCCAGTACTTC. Its protein product is CASSLGPDNQETQYF.

A note on this clone: The junction does not match germline at one end; this may be a read error. The sample contains more than one DNA sequence encoding this CDR3. The V and J genes are TRBV7-9 and TRBJ2-3; 9 bases match TRBD2. Germline CDR1 and CDR2: SEHNR and FQNEAQ (reference sequence). The CDR3 loop spans 14 amino acids. CDR3 sequence reads: CASSLAGRTDTQYF. The CDR3 DNA follows: TGTGCCAGCAGCCTAGCGGGGCGCACAGATACGCAGTATTTT.

This chain connects TRBV14 to TRBJ2-7, with 9 bases fitting TRBD2. CDR1 SGHDN and CDR2 FVKESK come from the germline V gene. V lost 6 bases to trimming and J lost 1 base; unmatched junction nucleotides: 10. The CDR3 length is 16 residues. The CDR3 loop is CASSRIRAGGSYEQYF. As DNA, the CDR3 is TGTGCCAGCAGTCGTATACGAGCGGGGGGTTCCTACGAGCAGTACTTC.

This clone came up a few times. The rearrangement links TRBV27 to TRBJ1-1, with D uncertain. Trimming shortened V by 0 bases and J by 6 bases, and 8 bases separated the two germline ends. The CDR3 sequence is 13 residues long. CDR1 and CDR2 from the germline V gene are MNHEY and SMNVEV (reference sequence). Written as DNA, the CDR3 is TGTGCCAGCAGTTTATCTTTAGTCGCTGAAGCTTTCTTT. Encoded protein: CASSLSLVAEAFF.

J is TRBJ2-1 and V is TRBV18, with D tentatively TRBD2 (5 bases). The germline CDR1 and CDR2 sequences are KGHSH and LQKENI. V was pared by 3 bases and J by 8 bases, with 17 bases between. The CDR3 loop spans 15 amino acids. The DNA of the CDR3 is TGTGCCAGCTCACCTCTTGACGGGCCCGGGGATGAGCAGTTCTTC. It is translated as CASSPLDGPGDEQFF.